The TCR beta chain under discussion was sequenced for a study of T-cell reconstitution after alpha-beta-depleted transplantation in children (dated by TCRdb to the mid-2010s). Notes on the research overall: Using TCR repertoire profiling, the study followed T-cell immune reconstitution in a quantitative way in children after TCRalphabeta/CD19-depleted allogeneic hematopoietic cell transplantation.

The sample's treatment or condition label, decoded: allogeneic hematopoietic cell transplantation with graft depleted of TCRalphabeta T cells and CD19 B cells. Transplant recipients were children who received TCRalphabeta/CD19-depleted allogeneic hematopoietic cell grafts. General study outcomes and caveats: The frequencies of hyperexpanded clones fell over the following months, and after one year, T-cell counts and TCRbeta diversity were mostly attributed to newly produced T cells. In some patients, high TCRbeta diversity at day 60 was attributed to recipient T cells and intrathymic progenitors that had survived conditioning. About two months after transplant, the apparently early recovery of alphabetaT-cell counts reportedly depended on just several hundred clones that had expanded rapidly and came from non-depleted graft cells.

In regard to this clonotype: The antigen it binds to is not known. No base quality information exists; no much larger clone differs at one position.

The library was made by PCR. TCRdb shows the sequencer as Illumina HiSeq 2500. TCR libraries were prepared with molecular barcoding, using unique molecular identifiers to normalize TCRbeta repertoire quantification. TCRdb reprocessed the public reads (quality trimming at Q25 with fastp, clone calling with MiXCR) and kept in-frame beta chains. Identical CDR3 protein sequences are pooled into one entry, listed with their most common genes and DNA. The sample data list 200,000 to 300,000 distinct CDR3 sequences, and under 30% of these were observed just once. Roughly 5% of the sample goes to the ten largest clones. Between the V and J ends, shortened by 6 bases and 0 bases respectively, the junction contains 15 bases. Taken from cysteine to phenylalanine, the CDR3 has 15 residues. The retained sequence is limited to the CDR3, 45 bases, with the frame set at the first base. As encoded in the germline V gene (reference sequence), CDR1 is LGHDT while CDR2 is YNNKEL.

The origin of this receptor is a female patient between 2 and 15 years old who had a stem cell transplant for congenital amegakaryocytic thrombocytopenia, so the T cells may come from the graft donor. The chain links TRBV3-1 with TRBJ2-7, and possibly TRBD2, on 6 matching bases. The specimen comprised PBMCs, mostly from graft donor cells, sampled 360 days after TCRalphabeta/CD19-depleted stem cell transplant. CDR3 loop: CASSQLRDSSYEQYF. The DNA sequence is given as TGTGCCAGCAGTCAACTAAGGGACTCCTCCTACGAGCAGTACTTC.